These T cell receptor beta chains were read from a single sample in a study of vaccination and CD4 T cells after COVID-19. Antigens of these TCRs are unknown. Each CDR3 protein is one row after TCRdb ran MiXCR on the PCR reads. Of over 10,000 distinct CDR3 sequences in the sample, over 40% are singletons; the top ten hold about 14%. Material for sequencing was CD4+ T cells from blood, cultured in vitro. The receptors shown here come from a human donor who had recovered from COVID-19. Each CDR3 is given with its conserved first and last residue. D genes are given only for firm matches. Some rows mark clone size as missing; the rest say once, few, many or name a class of expanded clone.

CDR3: CASSQGDGVPGELFF
DNA: TGCGCCAGCAGCCAAGGGGACGGGGTCCCCGGGGAGCTGTTTTTT
J: TRBJ2-2
V: TRBV4-1
D: -
size: few

CDR3: CASDGPTFSYNEQFF
DNA: TGTGCCAGCGACGGGCCCACCTTCTCCTACAATGAGCAGTTCTTC
J: TRBJ2-1
V: TRBV10-3
D: -
size: -

CDR3: CASKARLSYEQYF
DNA: TGTGCCAGCAAGGCTAGACTATCCTACGAGCAGTACTTC
J: TRBJ2-7
V: TRBV2
D: -
size: -

CDR3: CATQNVPGRQDSNEQFF
DNA: TGTGCCACCCAGAACGTGCCGGGGCGGCAGGACTCCAATGAGCAGTTCTTC
J: TRBJ2-1
V: TRBV24-1
D: -
size: -

CDR3: CSARKGSYGYTF
DNA: TGCAGTGCTAGAAAGGGGAGTTATGGCTACACCTTC
J: TRBJ1-2
V: TRBV20-1
D: -
size: medium-sized

CDR3: CASQEAGDRGAFF
DNA: TGTGCCAGCCAGGAGGCTGGGGACCGGGGAGCTTTCTTT
J: TRBJ1-1
V: TRBV18
D: -
size: -

CDR3: CSARASSGEVVSSYNEQFF
DNA: TGCAGTGCTAGAGCGTCTAGCGGGGAGGTGGTCAGCTCCTACAATGAGCAGTTCTTC
J: TRBJ2-1
V: TRBV20-1
D: TRBD2
size: -

CDR3: CASRRTGTNTGELFF
DNA: TGTGCCAGCAGGAGGACAGGGACGAACACCGGGGAGCTGTTTTTT
J: TRBJ2-2
V: TRBV28
D: TRBD1
size: once

CDR3: CSAPSSTDTQYF
DNA: TGCAGTGCTCCCTCTTCCACAGATACGCAGTATTTT
J: TRBJ2-3
V: TRBV20-1
D: -
size: -

CDR3: CATSRVITANTGELFF
DNA: TGTGCCACCAGCAGAGTGATCACGGCGAACACCGGGGAGCTGTTTTTT
J: TRBJ2-2
V: TRBV15
D: -
size: -

CDR3: CAWNRVGYGYTF
DNA: TGTGCCTGGAACCGGGTAGGCTATGGCTACACCTTC
J: TRBJ1-2
V: TRBV30
D: -
size: -

CDR3: CSVAGADNQPQHF
DNA: TGCAGCGTTGCGGGGGCCGACAATCAGCCCCAGCATTTT
J: TRBJ1-5
V: TRBV29-1
D: -
size: -

CDR3: CASSLGASTDTQYF
DNA: TGTGCCAGCAGCTTAGGGGCTAGCACAGATACGCAGTATTTT
J: TRBJ2-3
V: TRBV11-3
D: -
size: -

CDR3: CSANGLAEETQYF
DNA: TGCAGTGCGAATGGACTAGCGGAAGAGACCCAGTACTTC
J: TRBJ2-5
V: TRBV20-1
D: TRBD2
size: few

CDR3: CASRVPDGDREETQYF
DNA: TGTGCCAGCAGAGTACCCGACGGGGACAGAGAAGAGACCCAGTACTTC
J: TRBJ2-5
V: TRBV12-3/TRBV12-4
D: TRBD1
size: -

CDR3: CASQPAGDPDTQYF
DNA: TGTGCCAGCCAGCCAGCGGGTGACCCGGATACGCAGTATTTT
J: TRBJ2-3
V: TRBV7-2
D: -
size: -

CDR3: CASSSTSTGGVSGNTIYF
DNA: TGTGCCAGCAGCTCCACCAGTACCGGTGGGGTCTCTGGAAACACCATATATTTT
J: TRBJ1-3
V: TRBV7-6
D: -
size: -

CDR3: CASSLGTSAAMETQYF
DNA: TGCGCCAGCAGCTTGGGGACTAGCGCCGCGATGGAGACCCAGTACTTC
J: TRBJ2-5
V: TRBV5-1
D: TRBD2
size: -

CDR3: CASRERDQGTQYF
DNA: TGTGCCAGCAGGGAGAGGGACCAGGGGACCCAGTACTTC
J: TRBJ2-5
V: TRBV2
D: -
size: -

CDR3: CASSQRFQEGVQPQHF
DNA: TGTGCCAGCAGTCAACGCTTCCAGGAGGGGGTCCAGCCCCAGCATTTT
J: TRBJ1-5
V: TRBV6-1
D: -
size: -

CDR3: CSAIRNTDTQYF
DNA: TGCAGTGCTATTCGGAACACAGATACGCAGTATTTT
J: TRBJ2-3
V: TRBV20-1
D: -
size: few

CDR3: CASSYLRLAGRGISTDTQYF
DNA: TGTGCCAGCAGTTACCTCCGACTAGCGGGGCGGGGCATTAGCACAGATACGCAGTATTTT
J: TRBJ2-3
V: TRBV6-5
D: TRBD2
size: -

CDR3: CASSKPAQPLHF
DNA: TGTGCCAGCAGTAAGCCCGCGCAACCCCTCCACTTT
J: TRBJ1-6
V: TRBV25-1
D: -
size: -

CDR3: CSASGARTANTEAFF
DNA: TGCAGTGCTAGCGGGGCTCGGACAGCCAACACTGAAGCTTTCTTT
J: TRBJ1-1
V: TRBV20-1
D: -
size: -

CDR3: CASSELVTGNQPQHF
DNA: TGTGCCAGCAGTGAACTGGTGACAGGGAATCAGCCCCAGCATTTT
J: TRBJ1-5
V: TRBV2
D: TRBD1
size: few

CDR3: CASTRETSTDTQYF
DNA: TGTGCCAGCACGCGGGAGACCTCCACAGATACGCAGTATTTT
J: TRBJ2-3
V: TRBV7-9
D: TRBD2
size: medium-sized

CDR3: CASSREQGWGVNTEAFF
DNA: TGTGCCAGCAGCCGTGAGCAGGGTTGGGGCGTGAACACTGAAGCTTTCTTT
J: TRBJ1-1
V: TRBV7-2
D: -
size: -

CDR3: CSARVALATGEQYF
DNA: TGCAGTGCTAGAGTGGCACTAGCGACGGGCGAGCAGTACTTC
J: TRBJ2-7
V: TRBV20-1
D: TRBD2
size: few

CDR3: CATSDPGHPTERELFF
DNA: TGTGCCACCAGTGACCCTGGACACCCGACCGAACGGGAGCTGTTTTTT
J: TRBJ2-2
V: TRBV24-1
D: -
size: -

CDR3: CASSLTGEGTGELFF
DNA: TGTGCCAGCAGCTTAACGGGAGAAGGGACCGGGGAGCTGTTTTTT
J: TRBJ2-2
V: TRBV7-3
D: -
size: -

CDR3: CASRRGQGAETQYF
DNA: TGTGCCAGCAGGCGGGGACAGGGGGCAGAGACCCAGTACTTC
J: TRBJ2-5
V: TRBV2
D: TRBD1
size: -

CDR3: CASSPSGSFYEQYF
DNA: TGTGCCAGCTCACCTAGCGGGAGTTTCTACGAGCAGTACTTC
J: TRBJ2-7
V: TRBV18
D: TRBD2
size: -

CDR3: CSARREWFYEQYF
DNA: TGCAGTGCGAGACGGGAGTGGTTCTACGAGCAGTACTTC
J: TRBJ2-7
V: TRBV20-1
D: -
size: -

CDR3: CSARDPLDSRYNEQFF
DNA: TGCAGTGCTAGAGATCCCCTCGACAGCAGGTACAATGAGCAGTTCTTC
J: TRBJ2-1
V: TRBV20-1
D: -
size: -

CDR3: CASSVEPYKERLGYGYTF
DNA: TGTGCCAGCAGCGTAGAACCATACAAAGAACGACTCGGCTATGGCTACACCTTC
J: TRBJ1-2
V: TRBV9
D: -
size: -

CDR3: CASSLRGNTEAFF
DNA: TGTGCCAGCAGCTTACGGGGGAACACTGAAGCTTTCTTT
J: TRBJ1-1
V: TRBV7-2
D: -
size: few

CDR3: CASSLLRSEQFF
DNA: TGTGCCAGCAGCTTATTAAGAAGTGAGCAGTTCTTC
J: TRBJ2-1
V: TRBV7-9
D: -
size: once

CDR3: CSARDLTSGRSNEQFF
DNA: TGCAGTGCTAGAGATTTAACTAGCGGGAGGAGCAATGAGCAGTTCTTC
J: TRBJ2-1
V: TRBV20-1
D: TRBD2
size: few

CDR3: CASSLLGEQYF
DNA: TGTGCCAGCAGTTTACTGGGTGAGCAGTACTTC
J: TRBJ2-7
V: TRBV12-3/TRBV12-4
D: -
size: few

CDR3: CASSSGESSGANVLTF
DNA: TGTGCCAGCAGTTCGGGAGAGAGCTCTGGGGCCAACGTCCTGACTTTC
J: TRBJ2-6
V: TRBV28
D: -
size: -

CDR3: CASSKGGAGGLYEQYF
DNA: TGTGCCAGCAGCAAGGGAGGGGCAGGGGGCTTGTACGAGCAGTACTTC
J: TRBJ2-7
V: TRBV21-1
D: -
size: -

CDR3: CASNERDGPQETQYF
DNA: TGTGCCAGCAACGAGCGGGATGGACCCCAAGAGACCCAGTACTTC
J: TRBJ2-5
V: TRBV2
D: TRBD2
size: few

CDR3: CASQTVNSPLHF
DNA: TGTGCCAGTCAGACAGTTAATTCACCCCTCCACTTT
J: TRBJ1-6
V: TRBV19
D: -
size: -

CDR3: CATKAPGPSHVSPQHF
DNA: TGTGCCACTAAAGCCCCAGGGCCATCCCACGTCTCGCCCCAGCATTTT
J: TRBJ1-5
V: TRBV28
D: -
size: -

CDR3: CASSQPSVGNEQFF
DNA: TGTGCCAGCAGTCAACCTTCCGTTGGGAATGAGCAGTTCTTC
J: TRBJ2-1
V: TRBV6-2/TRBV6-3
D: -
size: -

CDR3: CAGRQRGQSSYNEQFF
DNA: TGTGCCGGACGGCAGAGGGGGCAATCTTCCTACAATGAGCAGTTCTTC
J: TRBJ2-1
V: TRBV28
D: TRBD1
size: -

CDR3: CASSSDRGTGETQYF
DNA: TGTGCCAGCAGCTCCGACAGGGGAACGGGAGAGACCCAGTACTTC
J: TRBJ2-5
V: TRBV5-6
D: TRBD1
size: -

CDR3: CASSIVPGDGADTQYF
DNA: TGTGCCAGTAGTATAGTCCCGGGAGACGGGGCAGATACGCAGTATTTT
J: TRBJ2-3
V: TRBV19
D: -
size: once

CDR3: CSARGAPGHTSRDSGNTIYF
DNA: TGCAGTGCTAGAGGGGCTCCGGGACACACGAGTCGCGACTCTGGAAACACCATATATTTT
J: TRBJ1-3
V: TRBV20-1
D: -
size: few

CDR3: CASSLGSGVGTEAFF
DNA: TGTGCCAGCAGCTTGGGTTCGGGGGTCGGCACTGAAGCTTTCTTT
J: TRBJ1-1
V: TRBV7-3
D: -
size: -

CDR3: CASSSRALESGEQYF
DNA: TGTGCCAGCAGCTCCCGCGCCCTTGAATCGGGGGAGCAGTACTTC
J: TRBJ2-7
V: TRBV27
D: -
size: -

CDR3: CSAIDSEGSYNEQFF
DNA: TGCAGTGCTATCGATAGCGAAGGCTCCTACAATGAGCAGTTCTTC
J: TRBJ2-1
V: TRBV20-1
D: -
size: -